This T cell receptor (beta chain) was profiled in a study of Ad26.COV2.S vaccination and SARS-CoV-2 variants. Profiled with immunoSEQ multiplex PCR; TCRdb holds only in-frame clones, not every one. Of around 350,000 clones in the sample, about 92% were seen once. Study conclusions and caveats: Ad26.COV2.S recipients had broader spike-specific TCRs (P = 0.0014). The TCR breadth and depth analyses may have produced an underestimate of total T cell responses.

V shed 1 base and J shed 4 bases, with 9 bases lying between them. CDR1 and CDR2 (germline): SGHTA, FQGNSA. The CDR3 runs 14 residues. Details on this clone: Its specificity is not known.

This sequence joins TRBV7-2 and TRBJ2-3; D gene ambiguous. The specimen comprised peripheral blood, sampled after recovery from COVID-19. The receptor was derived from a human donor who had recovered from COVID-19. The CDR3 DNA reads TGTGCCAGCAGCTTAGATGGCATCCCAGATACGCAGTATTTT. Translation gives CASSLDGIPDTQYF.